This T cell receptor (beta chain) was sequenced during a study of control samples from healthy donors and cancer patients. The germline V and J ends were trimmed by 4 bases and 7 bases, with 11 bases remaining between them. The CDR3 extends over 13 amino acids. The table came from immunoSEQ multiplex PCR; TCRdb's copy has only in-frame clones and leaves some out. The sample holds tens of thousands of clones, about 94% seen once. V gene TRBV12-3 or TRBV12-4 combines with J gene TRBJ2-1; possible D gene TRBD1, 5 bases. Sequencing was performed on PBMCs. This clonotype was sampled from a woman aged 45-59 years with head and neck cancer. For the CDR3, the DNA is TGTGCCAGCAGTTCAAGCAGGGTTAATGAGCAGTTCTTC. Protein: CASSSSRVNEQFF.